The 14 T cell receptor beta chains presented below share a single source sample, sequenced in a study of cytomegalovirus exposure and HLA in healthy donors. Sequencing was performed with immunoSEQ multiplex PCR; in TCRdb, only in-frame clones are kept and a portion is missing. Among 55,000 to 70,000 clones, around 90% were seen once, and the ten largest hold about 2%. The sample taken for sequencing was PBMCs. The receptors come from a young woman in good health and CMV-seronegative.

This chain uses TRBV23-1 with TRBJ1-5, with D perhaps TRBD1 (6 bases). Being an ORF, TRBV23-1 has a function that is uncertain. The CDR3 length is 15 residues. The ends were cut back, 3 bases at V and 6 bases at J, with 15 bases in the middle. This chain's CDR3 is CASSHQDRIGQPQHF. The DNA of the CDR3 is TGCGCCAGCAGTCACCAAGACAGGATTGGTCAGCCCCAGCATTTT.

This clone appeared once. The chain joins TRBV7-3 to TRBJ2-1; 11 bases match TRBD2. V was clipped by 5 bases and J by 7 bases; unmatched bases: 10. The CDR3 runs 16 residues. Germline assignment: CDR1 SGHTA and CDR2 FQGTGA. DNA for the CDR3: TGTGCCAGCAGCCGACTAGCGGGATTAAACGGGAATGAGCAGTTCTTC. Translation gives CASSRLAGLNGNEQFF. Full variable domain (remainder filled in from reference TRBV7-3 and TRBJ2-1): GAGVSQTPSNKVTEKGKYVELRCDPISGHTALYWYRQSLGQGPEFLIYFQGTGAADDSGLPNDRFFAVRPEGSVSTLKIQRTERGDSAVYLCASSRLAGLNGNEQFFGPGTRLTVL.

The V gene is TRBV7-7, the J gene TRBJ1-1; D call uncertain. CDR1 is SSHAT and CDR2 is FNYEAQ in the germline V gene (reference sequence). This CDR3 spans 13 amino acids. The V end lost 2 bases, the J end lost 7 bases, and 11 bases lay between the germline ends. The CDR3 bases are TGTGCCAGCAGCTTAATTTCGGGAGGTGAAGCTTTCTTT. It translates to CASSLISGGEAFF.

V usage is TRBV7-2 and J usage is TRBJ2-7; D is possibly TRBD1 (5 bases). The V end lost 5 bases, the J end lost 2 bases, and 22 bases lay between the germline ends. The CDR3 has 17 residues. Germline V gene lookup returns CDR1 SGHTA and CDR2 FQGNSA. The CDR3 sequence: CASSRLGNTGAAYEQYF. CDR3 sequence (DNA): TGTGCCAGCAGCCGACTGGGAAATACAGGTGCAGCCTACGAGCAGTACTTC.

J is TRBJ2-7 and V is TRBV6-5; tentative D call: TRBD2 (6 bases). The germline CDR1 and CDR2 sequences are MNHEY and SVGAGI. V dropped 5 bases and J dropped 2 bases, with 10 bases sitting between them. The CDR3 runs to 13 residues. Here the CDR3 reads CASSRSGAYEQYF. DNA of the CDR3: TGTGCCAGCAGTCGATCGGGGGCCTACGAGCAGTACTTC.

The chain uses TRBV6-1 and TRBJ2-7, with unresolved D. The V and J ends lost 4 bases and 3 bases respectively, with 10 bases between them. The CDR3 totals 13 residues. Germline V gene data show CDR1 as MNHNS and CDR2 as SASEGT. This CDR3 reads CASSASDFYEQYF. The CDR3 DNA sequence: TGTGCCAGCAGTGCCTCCGACTTCTACGAGCAGTACTTC.

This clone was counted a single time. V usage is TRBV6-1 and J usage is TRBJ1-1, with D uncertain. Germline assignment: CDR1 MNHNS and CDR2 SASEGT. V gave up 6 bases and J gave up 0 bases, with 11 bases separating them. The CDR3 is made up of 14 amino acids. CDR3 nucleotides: TGTGCCAGCAGAGTGGCAGAAATGAACACTGAAGCTTTCTTT. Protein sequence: CASRVAEMNTEAFF.

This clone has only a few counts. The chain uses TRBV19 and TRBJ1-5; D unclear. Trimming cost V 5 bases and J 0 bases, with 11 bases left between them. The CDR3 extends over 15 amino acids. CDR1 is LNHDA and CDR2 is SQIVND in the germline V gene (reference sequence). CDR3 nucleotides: TGTGCCAGTAGTCCGACCGGGTTTAGCAATCAGCCCCAGCATTTT. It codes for CASSPTGFSNQPQHF.

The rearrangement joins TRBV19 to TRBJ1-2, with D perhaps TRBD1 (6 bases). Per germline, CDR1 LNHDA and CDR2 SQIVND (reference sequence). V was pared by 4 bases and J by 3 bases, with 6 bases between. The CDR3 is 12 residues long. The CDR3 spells CASSNRDYGYTF. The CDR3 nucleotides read TGTGCCAGTAGTAACAGGGACTATGGCTACACCTTC. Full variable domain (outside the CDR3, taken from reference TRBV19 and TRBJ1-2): DGGITQSPKYLFRKEGQNVTLSCEQNLNHDAMYWYRQDPGQGLRLIYYSQIVNDFQKGDIAEGYSVSREKKESFPLTVTSAQKNPTAFYLCASSNRDYGYTFGSGTRLTVV.

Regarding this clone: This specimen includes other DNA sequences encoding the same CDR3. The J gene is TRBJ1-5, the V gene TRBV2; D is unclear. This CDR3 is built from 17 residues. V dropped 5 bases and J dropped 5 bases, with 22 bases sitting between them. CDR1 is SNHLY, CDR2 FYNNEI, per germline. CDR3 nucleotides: TGTGCCAGCAGTACCCGCGGCGTCCCTCGGATTCATCAGCCCCAGCATTTT. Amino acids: CASSTRGVPRIHQPQHF.

CDR3 in amino acids: CASSSPDRRTGELFF. CDR3 DNA: TGTGCCAGCAGCTCGCCTGACAGGAGGACCGGGGAGCTGTTTTTT. The rearrangement links TRBV7-9 to TRBJ2-2, with D perhaps matching TRBD1 (6 bases). This CDR3 is built from 15 residues. With 4 bases removed from V and 5 bases from J, the gap between germline ends came to 14 bases. Germline V lookup: CDR1 SEHNR, CDR2 FQNEAQ (reference sequence).

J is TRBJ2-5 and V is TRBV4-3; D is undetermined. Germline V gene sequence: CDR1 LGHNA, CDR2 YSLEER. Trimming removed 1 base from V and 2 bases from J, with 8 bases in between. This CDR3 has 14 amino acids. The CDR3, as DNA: TGCGCCAGCAGCCAAGGACTTGGGCAAGAGACCCAGTACTTC. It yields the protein CASSQGLGQETQYF.

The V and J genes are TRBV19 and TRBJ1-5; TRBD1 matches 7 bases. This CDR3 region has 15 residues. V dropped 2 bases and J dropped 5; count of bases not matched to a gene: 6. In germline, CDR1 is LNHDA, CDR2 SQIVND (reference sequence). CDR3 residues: CASSITGTEDQPQHF. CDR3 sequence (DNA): TGTGCCAGTAGTATAACCGGGACAGAAGATCAGCCCCAGCATTTT. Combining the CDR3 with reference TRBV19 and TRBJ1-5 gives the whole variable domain DGGITQSPKYLFRKEGQNVTLSCEQNLNHDAMYWYRQDPGQGLRLIYYSQIVNDFQKGDIAEGYSVSREKKESFPLTVTSAQKNPTAFYLCASSITGTEDQPQHFGDGTRLSIL.

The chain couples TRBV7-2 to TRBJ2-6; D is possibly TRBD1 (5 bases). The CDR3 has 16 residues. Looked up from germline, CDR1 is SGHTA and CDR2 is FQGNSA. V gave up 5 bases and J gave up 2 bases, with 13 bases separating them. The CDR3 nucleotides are TGTGCCAGCAGCCCCCTTGGGGCAACTGGGGCCAACGTCCTGACTTTC. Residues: CASSPLGATGANVLTF.